This T cell receptor (beta chain) was retrieved from a study of blood T cell repertoires in COVID-19. How the authors handled the data: It was from reference gene primer amplification that nucleated cell counts were estimated. Using immunoSEQ multiplex PCR, the repertoire was profiled, and TCRdb retains in-frame clones only, with some absent. V and J calls and clone size follow that table, whereas D and trimming were derived from the DNA. The sample lists 150,000 or so clones, approximately 80% occurring once. This clone was detected only once. CDR1 and CDR2 from the germline V gene are MDHEN and SYDVKM. The CDR3 consists of 15 residues. V was clipped by 2 bases and J by 4 bases, with 13 bases between them.

This chain links TRBV28 with TRBJ2-3, with D perhaps matching TRBD1 (6 bases). Sequenced sample: peripheral blood. This TCR came from a human donor in a cohort sampled during active COVID-19. The CDR3 DNA is TGTGCCAGCAGTTTAGGCAGGGGTTTGGCAGATACGCAGTATTTT. Encoded protein: CASSLGRGLADTQYF.